A single sample gave rise to the 5 T cell receptor beta chains below, sequenced in a study of blood T cell repertoires in COVID-19. TCRdb's table, derived via immunoSEQ multiplex PCR, lists solely in-frame clones and lacks some. The sample consists of over 150,000 clones, about 85% of them appearing once. Sequencing was performed on peripheral blood. The receptors come from an older woman with COVID-19, enrolled during active disease.

The V call is TRBV4-1, the J call TRBJ1-1, with D unresolved. The V end was cut by 0 bases, the J end by 7 bases, with 21 bases between. Per the germline V gene, CDR1 is MGHRA and CDR2 is YSYEKL. The CDR3 runs 17 residues. The CDR3: CASSQERPLAGDREAFF. CDR3 DNA: TGCGCCAGCAGCCAAGAAAGACCACTGGCGGGAGACCGTGAAGCTTTCTTT.

The chain couples TRBV27 to TRBJ1-1; 8 bases line up with TRBD1. The CDR3 is 13 amino acids. V shed 7 bases, J shed 5 bases, and the junction held 6 bases outside the gene matches. Germline V gives CDR1 MNHEY, CDR2 SMNVEV (reference sequence). The CDR3 loop is CASTGRGQTEAFF. The CDR3 nucleotides are TGTGCCAGCACGGGCAGGGGGCAAACTGAAGCTTTCTTT.

The chain links TRBV7-6 to TRBJ2-7, with D perhaps TRBD1 (6 bases). Trimming removed 6 bases from V and 4 bases from J, with 19 bases in between. Germline lookup yields CDR1 SGHVS and CDR2 FNYEAQ. There are 15 residues in the CDR3. As DNA, the CDR3 is TGTGCCAGCAGGCTGGACAGTGGACCTCATTACGAGCAGTACTTC. This encodes CASRLDSGPHYEQYF.

The V and J genes are TRBV4-2 and TRBJ1-5, with 9 bases aligning to TRBD1. Germline V gives CDR1 LGHNA, CDR2 YNFKEQ. The CDR3 sequence is 15 residues long. V shed 5 bases, J shed 6 bases, and the junction held 8 bases outside the gene matches. This chain's CDR3 is CASSIRTGAGQPQHF. In DNA form, the CDR3 reads TGTGCCAGCAGCATTCGGACAGGGGCTGGTCAGCCCCAGCATTTT.

This clone was picked up a small number of times. The genes are TRBV29-1 and TRBJ2-6; 7 bases match TRBD1. The germline V gene has CDR1 SQVTM and CDR2 ANQGSEA. This CDR3 is 17 amino acids long. V trimming: 6 bases; J trimming: 4 bases; junction bases outside the gene matches: 15. The CDR3 loop reads CSVDSGTDLLGANVLTF. Here the CDR3 DNA reads TGCAGCGTCGACTCCGGGACAGACCTTCTCGGGGCCAACGTCCTGACTTTC. Filled out from reference TRBV29-1 and TRBJ2-6, the complete variable domain reads SAVISQKPSRDICQRGTSLTIQCQVDSQVTMMFWYRQQPGQSLTLIATANQGSEATYESGFVIDKFPISRPNLTFSTLTVSNMSPEDSSIYLCSVDSGTDLLGANVLTFGAGSRLTVL.